These 19 T cell receptor beta chains share one sample of origin, sequenced in a study of cytomegalovirus exposure and HLA in healthy donors. Primers for the PCR totalled 60 Vbeta and 13 Jbeta. The protocol was immunoSEQ multiplex PCR, while the TCRdb copy is restricted to in-frame clones and leaves out a portion. The sample shows under 200,000 clones, roughly 70% of them seen only once. Sequenced: PBMCs. All receptors come from a woman between 25 and 40 years old in good health and CMV-seronegative.

The chain joins TRBV5-1 to TRBJ2-5; 8 nucleotides match TRBD2. The DNA matches TRBJ2-7 better at its end, which makes the J call doubtful. The CDR3 contains 16 residues. Germline CDR1 and CDR2: SGHRS and YFSETQ. The CDR3, as DNA: TGCGCCAGCAGCCCTGGGGGCGGGGGGAATGGATACGAGCAGTACTTC. Amino acid sequence: CASSPGGGGNGYEQYF.

The chain combines TRBV19 with TRBJ1-1; D unresolved. This CDR3 region has 16 residues. Looked up from germline, CDR1 is LNHDA and CDR2 is SQIVND (reference sequence). Trimming shortened V by 3 bases and J by 1 base, and 15 bases separated the two germline ends. In DNA, the CDR3 is TGTGCCAGTAGTATCAGAGCGGGAGGACGGAACACTGAAGCTTTCTTT. It codes for CASSIRAGGRNTEAFF.

The CDR3 spells CASSLQPRWNTEAFF. The CDR3 DNA reads as TGTGCCAGTAGTCTCCAACCTAGATGGAACACTGAAGCTTTCTTT. V gene TRBV19 combines with J gene TRBJ1-1; D not resolved. Trimming pared 5 bases from V and 1 base from J, leaving 14 bases between. Germline V CDR1 and CDR2: LNHDA, SQIVND (reference sequence). The CDR3 totals 15 residues.

This chain connects TRBV7-9 to TRBJ2-1; 8 nucleotides agree with TRBD2. The V segment lost 5 bases and the J segment 6 bases; nucleotides outside the gene matches: 15. CDR3 length: 17 amino acids. From germline, CDR1 is SEHNR and CDR2 FQNEAQ (reference sequence). The DNA for the CDR3 is TGTGCCAGCAGCATCGGGACACTTAACGCGGGGGGCAATGAGCAGTTCTTC. This encodes CASSIGTLNAGGNEQFF.

This clone was counted only a few times. V and J are TRBV6-1 and TRBJ2-1, with 11 bases matching TRBD2. Germline lookup yields CDR1 MNHNS and CDR2 SASEGT. Trimming at V came to 7 bases and at J to 8 bases, leaving 7 bases not matched to a gene. The CDR3 contains 14 residues. The CDR3 sequence: CASTSGGMADEQFF. The CDR3 bases are TGTGCCAGCACTAGCGGGGGGATGGCCGATGAGCAGTTCTTC.

J is TRBJ2-2 and V is TRBV4-1, with TRBD2 matching 11 bases. The CDR3 has 20 residues. V lost 2 bases, J lost 4 bases, and 15 bases stayed unmatched. Per the germline V gene, CDR1 is MGHRA and CDR2 is YSYEKL. CDR3 protein: CASSQYLAGGTTMGTGELFF. For the CDR3, the DNA is TGCGCCAGCAGCCAATATCTAGCGGGGGGTACGACAATGGGCACCGGGGAGCTGTTTTTT.

The sample holds a few counts of this clone. The genes are TRBV7-9 and TRBJ2-7; 9 bases agree with TRBD1. Germline lookup yields CDR1 SEHNR and CDR2 FQNEAQ (reference sequence). The CDR3 has 14 residues. With 0 bases clipped from V and 5 bases from J, the junction kept 2 bases outside the gene matches. CDR3 coding DNA: TGTGCCAGCAGCTTAGCGGACAGGGGCCACGAGCAGTACTTC. It codes for CASSLADRGHEQYF.

This clone showed up just a few times. The DNA for the CDR3 is TGTGCCAGCTCACCGGCGTGGGGGGAACACTACTACGAGCAGTACTTC. Its translation: CASSPAWGEHYYEQYF. The chain carries TRBV18 and TRBJ2-7; tentatively, D is TRBD2 (6 bases). Germline lookup yields CDR1 KGHSH and CDR2 LQKENI. The CDR3 runs 16 residues. Trimming pared 3 bases from V and 3 bases from J, leaving 18 bases between.

The J gene is TRBJ1-5, the V gene TRBV5-4, with TRBD1 identical over 9 bases. V dropped 4 bases and J dropped 7; count of bases not matched to a gene: 6. The germline CDR1 and CDR2 sequences are SGHNT and YYREEE (reference sequence). The CDR3 contains 14 residues. CDR3: CASSTQGARQPQHF. The CDR3 coding sequence is TGTGCCAGCAGCACACAGGGGGCAAGGCAGCCCCAGCATTTT.

The V and J genes are TRBV27 and TRBJ2-5; TRBD1 agrees at 7 bases. The DNA end lines up better with TRBJ2-7; the J call may be wrong. This CDR3 is built from 13 residues. Germline loops: CDR1 MNHEY, CDR2 SMNVEV (reference sequence). DNA of the CDR3: TGTGCCAGCAGCCTACTGACAGGGCGCGAGCAGTACTTC. Protein: CASSLLTGREQYF.

The chain couples TRBV5-3 to TRBJ2-4; D may be TRBD2 (7 bases). TRBV5-3 has ORF status, its function being uncertain. The CDR3 has 15 amino acids. V lost 1 base and J 9 bases, leaving 17 bases between the germline ends. This CDR3 reads CARSLTAGEGGIQYF. The CDR3 DNA reads TGTGCCAGAAGCTTGACGGCAGGGGAGGGAGGCATTCAGTACTTC.

This sequence joins TRBV6-5 and TRBJ1-2; perhaps TRBD1 as D (6 bases). Deletions cut 6 bases from V and 2 bases from J, with 10 bases between. The germline V gene encodes CDR1 MNHEY and CDR2 SVGAGI. The CDR3 runs to 13 residues. This chain's CDR3 is CASSTGSNYGYTF. DNA of the CDR3: TGTGCCAGCAGCACAGGGTCAAACTATGGCTACACCTTC.

This clone was counted once. CDR3 in amino acids: CASGSLISANEKLFF. Written as DNA, the CDR3 is TGTGCCAGCGGCTCCCTGATTTCAGCTAATGAAAAACTGTTTTTT. The chain uses TRBV6-6 and TRBJ1-4; no definite D call. The germline V gene encodes CDR1 MNHNY and CDR2 SVGAGI (reference sequence). Trimming shortened V by 8 bases and J by 3 bases, and 16 bases separated the two germline ends. The CDR3 sequence is 15 residues long.

This chain links TRBV2 with TRBJ1-4; 10 nucleotides align to TRBD1. Germline V lookup: CDR1 SNHLY, CDR2 FYNNEI. V was pared by 7 bases and J by 6 bases, with 8 bases of the junction left unmatched. The length of the CDR3 is 15 residues. The CDR3: CASTPDRGLHEKLFF. The CDR3 region has the DNA TGTGCCAGCACTCCGGACAGGGGGTTACATGAAAAACTGTTTTTT. Full variable domain (rest looked up from reference TRBV2 and TRBJ1-4): EPEVTQTPSHQVTQMGQEVILRCVPISNHLYFYWYRQILGQKVEFLVSFYNNEISEKSEIFDDQFSVERPDGSNFTLKIRSTKLEDSAMYFCASTPDRGLHEKLFFGSGTQLSVL.

This chain links TRBV6-5 with TRBJ2-3, with D hard to call. The CDR3 is 13 amino acids. Trimming removed 8 bases from V and 0 bases from J, with 9 bases in between. Germline CDR1 reads MNHEY; CDR2 reads SVGAGI. CDR3 in amino acids: CASVQPSTDTQYF. As DNA, the CDR3 is TGTGCCAGCGTACAGCCAAGCACAGATACGCAGTATTTT.

The chain joins TRBV25-1 to TRBJ1-2; 7 nucleotides align to TRBD1. V lost 4 bases to trimming and J lost 4 bases; unmatched junction nucleotides: 12. This CDR3 has 16 residues. CDR1 MGHDK and CDR2 SYGVNS come from the germline V gene. In DNA, the CDR3 is TGTGCCAGCAGTGGACTTAACAGGGGCGAAAGCTATGGCTACACCTTC. Translation: CASSGLNRGESYGYTF.

J is TRBJ1-4 and V is TRBV7-9; D may be TRBD1 (5 bases). Germline V CDR1 and CDR2: SEHNR, FQNEAQ (reference sequence). There are 14 residues in the CDR3. The V gene lost 1 base and the J gene lost 5 bases, with 8 bases spanning the gap. The CDR3 DNA is TGTGCCAGCAGCTTAGTAGGGGAAAATGAAAAACTGTTTTTT. This gives the protein CASSLVGENEKLFF.

This rearrangement joins TRBV5-1 to TRBJ2-2, with TRBD1 identical over 9 bases. Germline trimming cut 4 bases from V and 5 bases from J; bases unmatched to any gene: 6. Looked up from germline, CDR1 is SGHRS and CDR2 is YFSETQ. The CDR3 has 15 amino acids. The CDR3: CASSPGQGGTGELFF. CDR3 nucleotides: TGCGCCAGCAGCCCGGGACAGGGAGGGACCGGGGAGCTGTTTTTT.

V and J are TRBV7-3 and TRBJ2-5; the match to TRBD1 covers 10 bases. After removal of 5 bases from V and 6 bases from J, the junction contained 12 bases not matched to a gene. The CDR3 spans 16 residues. Germline V CDR1 and CDR2: SGHTA, FQGTGA. Here the CDR3 DNA reads TGTGCCAGCAGCCGAGACCCGACAGGGGGCGCGAAGACCCAGTACTTC. Protein product: CASSRDPTGGAKTQYF.